This T cell receptor beta chain is from a study of identical twins. TCRdb reprocessed the 5' RACE reads with MiXCR, giving one entry per CDR3 protein. The sample records 450,000 to 650,000 distinct CDR3 sequences, 15% being singletons. The CDR3 loop spans 17 amino acids. V shed 7 bases and J 2 bases; nucleotides not matched to a gene: 12. Germline lookup yields CDR1 SGHAT and CDR2 FQNNGV. This clonotype turned up a few times. These sequences were also reported in another study, on yellow fever vaccine responses in identical twins. This second report adds: Reportedly, twins' vaccine T cell responses looked partly convergent and partly personalized.

The receptor comes from a woman younger than 35 in good health. The V call is TRBV11-2, the J call TRBJ2-3; 10 nucleotides line up with TRBD2. The sample consisted of CD4+ T cells sorted from blood. CDR3 nucleotide sequence: TGTGCCAGCACCAAAAGTCCGGGACTAGCGCACACAGATACGCAGTATTTT. Translation gives CASTKSPGLAHTDTQYF.